This TCR beta chain comes out of a study of regulatory T cells in long-lasting Graves disease. Study as a whole: More than 5 years of antithyroid drugs with positive TSH receptor antibodies defined persistent Graves' disease.

Time point reported: persistent/refractory GD, antithyroid drugs over 5 years with positive TRAb. The TCR library was made from RNA that had been extracted from PBMCs in TRIzol. V lost 0 bases to trimming and J lost 4 bases; unmatched junction nucleotides: 10. CDR3 size: 18 residues. Looked up from germline, CDR1 is SGHVS and CDR2 is FNYEAQ. The study, taken as a whole, reports: Thyroid tissue went unexamined; only peripheral blood was analyzed.

Arm-PCR of CDR3 regions and iRepertoire HTBI primers were the basis on which TCR beta libraries were built. TCRdb recomputed calls from the multiplex PCR reads with MiXCR, one row per CDR3 protein. The data contain around 460,000 distinct CDR3 sequences, around a fifth of them singletons. This clonotype was seen repeatedly, ten times or more. Its antigen remains unknown. The clonotype comes from a female donor with Graves disease. The starting material was peripheral blood mononuclear cells (PBMCs), obtained when the disease was refractory, from a patient treated with antithyroid drugs. The chain joins TRBV7-6 to TRBJ2-5, with 11 positions matching TRBD1. The CDR3 bases are TGTGCCAGCAGCTTAGCGTCGAGGACAGGGGGCAAGGGAGAGACCCAGTACTTC. This translates into CASSLASRTGGKGETQYF.